This TCR beta chain is from a study of identical twins. Each donor was a healthy Caucasian. This CDR3 spans 16 amino acids. Trimming cost V 0 bases and J 7 bases, with 16 bases left between them. The germline V gene has CDR1 LGHDT and CDR2 YNNKEL (reference sequence). Each cDNA held unique molecular identifiers, and template switching gave it a universal primer site. Each CDR3 protein gets one entry after TCRdb re-called the 5' RACE reads with MiXCR. The sample includes roughly 150,000 distinct CDR3 sequences, 3% to 4.5% of them seen just once. General study points: Abundant beta clonotypes from cord blood bore fewer insertions; memory repertoires lacked this pattern. The conclusions drew on cross-sectional statistical analysis instead of tracking the same donors.

This clonotype was observed many times. Its antigen is unidentified. This TCR derives from a man younger than 35 in good health. Sample: memory T cells sorted from blood. The chain joins TRBV3-1 to TRBJ2-4, with TRBD2 as a possible D gene (6 bases). In nucleotides, the CDR3 is TGTGCCAGCAGCCAAGATCCCCAACTAGCTGTGAACATTCAGTACTTC. Protein product: CASSQDPQLAVNIQYF.